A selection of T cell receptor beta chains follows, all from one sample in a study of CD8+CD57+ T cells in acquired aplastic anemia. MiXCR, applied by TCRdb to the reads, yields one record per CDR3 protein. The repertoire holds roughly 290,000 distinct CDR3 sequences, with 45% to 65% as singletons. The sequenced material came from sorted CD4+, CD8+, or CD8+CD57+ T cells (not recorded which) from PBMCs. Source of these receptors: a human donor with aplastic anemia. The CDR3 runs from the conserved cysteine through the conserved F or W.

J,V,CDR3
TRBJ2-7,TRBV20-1,CSAGRIYEQYF
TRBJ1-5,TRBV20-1,CSAGQGDPQHF
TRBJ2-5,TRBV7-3,CASSLNGEYQETQYF
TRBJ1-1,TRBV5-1,CASSFQTGETEASF
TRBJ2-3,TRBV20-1,CSALTSRGTDTQYF
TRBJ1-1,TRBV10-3,CAISGDRGVTEAFF
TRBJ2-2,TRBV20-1,CSAGYTGTVNTGELFF
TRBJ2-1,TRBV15,CATTVRGAPSNEQFF
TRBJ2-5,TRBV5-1,CASSPPTIQGGYQETQYF
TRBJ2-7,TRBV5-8,CASSRSLFYEQYF
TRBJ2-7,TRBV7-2,CASSLTSGGLYF
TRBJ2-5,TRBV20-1,CSARDPRAGEGTQYF
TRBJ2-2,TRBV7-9,CATERGAGGELFF
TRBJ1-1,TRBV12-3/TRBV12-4,CASTGARENTEAFF
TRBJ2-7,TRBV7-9,CASSHRTLKGLAGTYEQYF
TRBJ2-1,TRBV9,CASSAPRGQGGLTDYNEQFF
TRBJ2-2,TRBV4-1,CASSQLDLVVTGELFF
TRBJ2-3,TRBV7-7,CASSLDSYPPDTQYF
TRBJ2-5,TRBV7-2,CASSQEALAGGIQETQYF
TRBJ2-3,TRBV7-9,CASSFNVFGDTQYF